These 4 T cell receptor beta chains were all obtained from the same sample, sequenced in a study of blood T cell repertoires in COVID-19. Measured with immunoSEQ multiplex PCR; TCRdb has only the in-frame clones, and not every one. This table holds 250,000 or so clones, 88% found once. The specimen sequenced was PBMCs or T cells enriched from blood (not recorded which). The receptor source for this set is a woman aged 40 to 50 who had been exposed to COVID-19.

The CDR3 is CASSQTRTGGDYGYTF. The CDR3 region has the DNA TGTGCCAGCAGCCAAACTCGGACAGGGGGCGACTATGGCTACACCTTC. The chain recombines TRBV14 with TRBJ1-2, with TRBD1 matching 11 bases. Germline V gives CDR1 SGHDN, CDR2 FVKESK. With 2 bases clipped from V and 3 bases from J, the junction kept 5 bases outside the gene matches. This CDR3 region has 16 residues.

This chain connects TRBV27 to TRBJ2-2; TRBD2 matches 10 bases. The V segment lost 3 bases and the J segment 0 bases; nucleotides outside the gene matches: 7. This CDR3 is built from 18 residues. CDR1 and CDR2 (germline): MNHEY, SMNVEV (reference sequence). The CDR3 loop reads CASSFWASGGPNTGELFF. The CDR3 DNA reads as TGTGCCAGCAGTTTCTGGGCTAGCGGGGGACCGAACACCGGGGAGCTGTTTTTT.

The chain employs TRBV11-2 and TRBJ2-5, with a tentative D call TRBD1 (5 bases). The germline CDR1 and CDR2 sequences are SGHAT and FQNNGV. The CDR3 is 14 amino acids. V was shortened by 5 bases and J by 1 base, with 11 bases between the two germline ends. In DNA form, the CDR3 reads TGTGCCAGCAGCCCCAGGACAAGCCAAGAGACCCAGTACTTC. Its protein is CASSPRTSQETQYF.

The gene calls are TRBV29-1 and TRBJ2-4; D is uncertain. Germline loops: CDR1 SQVTM, CDR2 ANQGSEA. This CDR3 is 14 amino acids long. V was trimmed by 5 bases and J by 1 base, leaving 12 bases between them. CDR3 in amino acids: CSVLVNRAKNIQYF. The CDR3 bases are TGCAGCGTTCTAGTAAATAGGGCCAAAAACATTCAGTACTTC.